The 16 T cell receptor beta chains reported below all come from one sample, sequenced in a study of CD8+ T cells in alopecia areata listed by TCRdb under 2018. The library came from the immunoSEQ multiplex PCR assay. RNA was extracted from all samples and reverse transcribed into cDNA as template for TCR sequencing. Held by TCRdb, this immuneACCESS table contains in-frame sequences only and omits some clones. Under half of the omission traces to an unresolved V gene where checked; the cause of the rest is unknown. This sample was tabulated with 290,000 or so clones, among which there are no singletons. The top ten clonotypes cover 0.9% to 1.5% of the sample. Cells from mouse cutaneous lymph nodes were pooled, stained for CD4, CD8alpha, NKG2D, NKG2ACE and other markers, and then sorted on a BD Influx. Input material: CD4+ T cells sorted from a lymph node. Receptors originate from a C3H/HeJ mouse with alopecia areata. Mice of this line possess the MHC haplotype H2-k.

A remark on this clone: The gene names here belong to mouse. Other DNA sequences in this specimen translate into the identical CDR3. CDR3 protein: CASSEQGSDYTF. The CDR3 bases that were read are TGTGCCAGCAGTGAGCAGGGTTCC. The chain links TRBV13-1 to TRBJ1-2; tentatively, D is TRBD1 (5 bases). Read coverage stops 4 residues before the CDR3 terminus; the germline J gene supplies the remainder. The V gene's germline CDR1 is NSHNY and CDR2 SYGAGN. The CDR3 has 12 residues.

For this clone: Gene and germline names: mouse. The observed sequence ends 4 residues before the CDR3 terminus, with the missing tail filled in from the germline J gene. The chain employs TRBV17 and TRBJ1-2; 7 bases are shared with TRBD1. Germline CDR1 is MNHDT and CDR2 is YYDKIL. The CDR3 is made up of 12 amino acids. The CDR3 DNA, read in part, is TGTGCTAGCAGTGAAGACAGGGAC. It encodes CASSEDRD. The full CDR3 protein reads CASSEDRDDYTF.

Notes on this clone: Gene names and germline refer to mouse. The read stops 4 residues short of the end of the CDR3; the missing end is completed from the germline J gene. V gene TRBV13-1 combines with J gene TRBJ2-3; possible D gene TRBD1, 6 bases. Germline lookup yields CDR1 NSHNY and CDR2 SYGAGN. V dropped 3 bases and J dropped 2 bases, with 10 bases sitting between them. The CDR3 length is 14 residues. The covered CDR3 bases are TGTGCCAGCAGTGCGGGGGACAATGCAGAA. Amino acids: CASSAGDNAE. The complete CDR3 reads CASSAGDNAETLYF.

As for this clone: This may be a read error: a much more frequent sequence differs by one nucleotide. Gene names follow the mouse nomenclature. The read halts 4 residues ahead of the CDR3 end, with the missing end drawn from the germline J gene. The chain links TRBV21 to TRBJ2-7; 13 bases match TRBD2. TRBV21 is annotated as an ORF whose role is uncertain. The CDR3 sequence is 13 residues long. Partial CDR3 DNA: TGTGCTAGCAGTGGGACTGGGGGGGAT. Translating gives CASSGTGGD. The whole CDR3 protein reads CASSGTGGDEQYF.

Only a few counts were recorded for this clone. The genes are named according to mouse. The missing CDR3 end, 4 residues past where the read stops, is filled in from the germline J gene. Other DNA sequences in the sample encode the same CDR3. The rearrangement links TRBV13-1 to TRBJ1-2; D might be TRBD1 (5 bases). The CDR3 is 13 amino acids. Trimming pared 5 bases from V and 0 bases from J, leaving 8 bases between. The germline CDR1 and CDR2 sequences are NSHNY and SYGAGN. The CDR3 DNA, read in part, is TGTGCCAGCAGGGCGACAGCAAACTCC. Encoded protein: CASRATANS. The entire CDR3 is CASRATANSDYTF.

As to this clone: Gene names are the mouse ones. Read coverage stops 4 residues before the CDR3 terminus; the germline J gene supplies the remainder. The chain employs TRBV13-2 and TRBJ2-5; 12 bases are shared with TRBD2. The CDR3 is 15 residues long. The V gene's germline CDR1 is NNHNN and CDR2 SYGAGS (reference sequence). Partial CDR3 DNA: TGTGCCAGCGGTGACACGGGACTGGGGGGCGAC. This gives the protein CASGDTGLGGD. The full CDR3 reads CASGDTGLGGDTQYF.

This clone was observed a handful of times. Mouse gene names and germline throughout. The read finishes 4 residues shy of the CDR3 end, and the germline J gene is used to complete it. Within the sample, other DNA sequences also encode this same CDR3. The genes are TRBV13-2 and TRBJ2-3; 11 bases are a match to TRBD2. V shed 0 bases and J 1 base; nucleotides not matched to a gene: 1. Germline-derived CDR1 and CDR2 are NNHNN and SYGAGS (reference sequence). CDR3 length equals 16 residues. The sequenced part of the CDR3 DNA is TGTGCCAGCGGTGATGCGGGACTGGGGGGTGCAGAA. Its protein is CASGDAGLGGAE. The CDR3 in its entirety is CASGDAGLGGAETLYF.

Of note for this clone: Mouse germline and gene names are used. From the germline J gene comes the end of the CDR3, since the read stops 3 residues before it. The chain employs TRBV5 and TRBJ1-6, with D perhaps TRBD1 (6 bases). TRBJ1-6 is known as an ORF, though its function is uncertain. CDR1 is LGHNA, CDR2 YNLKQL, per germline (reference sequence). Trimming took 0 bases from V and 7 from J, leaving 16 bases between them. The CDR3 sequence is 17 residues long. The DNA read from the CDR3 is TGTGCCAGCAGCCAAGATGTCACAGGGATAAAAAATTCGCCC. Its translation is CASSQDVTGIKNSP. The full CDR3 is CASSQDVTGIKNSPLYF.

In the case of this clone: The gene names here belong to mouse. The CDR3 extends 4 residues past the end of the read, so its final part is completed from the germline J gene. The chain is built from TRBV13-3 and TRBJ1-2, with D perhaps matching TRBD1 (6 bases). Germline CDR1 and CDR2: NNHDY and SYVADS. The CDR3 has 13 residues. Between the trimmed V and J ends, which lost 6 bases and 2 bases, there was a span of 11 bases. CDR3 DNA (partial): TGTGCCAGCACCAGGGACATCAACTCC. Protein: CASTRDINS. The entire CDR3 is CASTRDINSDYTF.

This clone was observed at least ten times. Any gene name here is a mouse gene name. The sequenced fragment ends 4 residues before the CDR3 boundary, so the rest is inferred from the germline J gene. The gene calls are TRBV14 and TRBJ2-5; 8 bases are shared with TRBD1. Germline values: CDR1 SGHDT, CDR2 FRDEAV. Trimming removed 1 base from V and 1 base from J; junction bases left unmatched: 5. The CDR3 consists of 16 residues. CDR3 bases read: TGTGCCAGCAGTTTCATGCAGGGGGCTCACCAAGAC. Amino acids: CASSFMQGAHQD. The full CDR3 is CASSFMQGAHQDTQYF.

Of note for this clone: Any gene name here is a mouse gene name. The read comes to an end 4 residues before the CDR3 does, leaving the germline J gene to fill in the end. This chain uses TRBV31 with TRBJ1-2; 7 positions match TRBD1. V lost 1 base, J lost 2 bases, and 7 bases stayed unmatched. This CDR3 contains 15 residues. Germline V lookup: CDR1 GKSSPN, CDR2 SITVG. CDR3 loop: CAWSPPTGRNSDYTF. The covered CDR3 bases are TGTGCCTGGAGTCCACCGACAGGGAGGAACTCC.

In this sample, this clone turned up a few times. The gene symbols are mouse symbols. Other DNA variants within this sample encode the same CDR3. This chain's CDR3 is CASSRGTDYEQYF. The covered CDR3 bases are TGTGCTAGCAGTAGGGGGACAGATTAT. This chain joins TRBV17 and TRBJ2-7; 7 bases fit TRBD1. The read terminates 4 residues before the CDR3 end, so the remaining end is supplied by the germline J gene. Looked up from germline, CDR1 is MNHDT and CDR2 is YYDKIL. The CDR3 covers 13 residues.

This clone was picked up a small number of times. The gene symbols are mouse symbols. Here the CDR3 reads CASSRKGTANSDYTF. Incomplete CDR3 DNA: TGTGCCAGCAGCCGGAAGGGGACAGCAAACTCC. V is TRBV13-1 and J is TRBJ1-2; 7 bases agree with TRBD1. The CDR3 end is not reached by the read, which stops 4 residues before it; the germline J gene fills it in. The CDR3 runs to 15 residues. J gave up 0 bases and V 5 bases, and 7 bases lay outside the gene matches. Germline CDR1 and CDR2: NSHNY and SYGAGN.

This clone was detected a few times. Genes and germline come from the mouse. The read ends 4 residues early relative to the CDR3; the germline J gene fills the gap. The V and J genes are TRBV31 and TRBJ2-5; the D gene is possibly TRBD2 (7 bases). CDR1 and CDR2 (germline): GKSSPN, SITVG. The V gene lost 1 base and the J gene lost 2 bases, with 7 bases spanning the gap. This CDR3 has 13 amino acids. CDR3 residues: CAWSRGAQDTQYF. The part of the CDR3 DNA that was read is TGTGCCTGGAGTCGGGGGGCCCAAGAC.

This clone was picked up a small number of times. A junction end diverges from the germline sequence, so it may reflect a read error. Gene names denote mouse genes. The sequenced fragment ends 4 residues before the CDR3 boundary, so the rest is inferred from the germline J gene. The J gene is TRBJ2-3, the V gene TRBV19; tentatively, D is TRBD2 (6 bases). This CDR3 spans 11 amino acids. Per the germline V gene, CDR1 is FNHDT and CDR2 is SITEND (reference sequence). The CDR3 spells CAGGSAETLYF. The CDR3 bases that were read are TGCGCGGGGGGTAGTGCAGAA.

There are a few counts of this clone. All gene names here are mouse names. The missing CDR3 end, 4 residues past where the read stops, is filled in from the germline J gene. The chain has TRBV31 and TRBJ2-1; 9 positions match TRBD2. The CDR3 covers 16 residues. After removal of 0 bases from V and 1 base from J, the junction contained 4 bases not matched to a gene. Germline V gene sequence: CDR1 GKSSPN, CDR2 SITVG. CDR3 residues: CAWSLGGTGNYAEQFF. CDR3 bases read: TGTGCCTGGAGTCTAGGAGGGACTGGGAACTATGCT.